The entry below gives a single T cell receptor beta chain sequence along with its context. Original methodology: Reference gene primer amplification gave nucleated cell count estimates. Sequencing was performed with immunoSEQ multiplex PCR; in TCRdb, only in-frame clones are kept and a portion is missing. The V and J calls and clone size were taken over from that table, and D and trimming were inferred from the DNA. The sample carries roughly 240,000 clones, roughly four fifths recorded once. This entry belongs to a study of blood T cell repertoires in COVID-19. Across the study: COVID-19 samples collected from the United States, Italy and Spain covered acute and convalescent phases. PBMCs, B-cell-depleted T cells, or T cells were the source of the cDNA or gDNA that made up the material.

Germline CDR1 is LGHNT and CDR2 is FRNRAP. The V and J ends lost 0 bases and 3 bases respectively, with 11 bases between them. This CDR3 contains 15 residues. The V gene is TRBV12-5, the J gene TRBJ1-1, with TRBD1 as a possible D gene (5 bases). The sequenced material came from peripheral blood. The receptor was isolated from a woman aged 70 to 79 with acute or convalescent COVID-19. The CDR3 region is CASGLVLSGDTEAFF. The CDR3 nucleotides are TGTGCTAGTGGTTTGGTACTATCGGGGGACACTGAAGCTTTCTTT. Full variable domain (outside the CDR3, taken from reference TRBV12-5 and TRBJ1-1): DARVTQTPRHKVTEMGQEVTMRCQPILGHNTVFWYRQTMMQGLELLAYFRNRAPLDDSGMPKDRFSAEMPDATLATLKIQPSEPRDSAVYFCASGLVLSGDTEAFFGQGTRLTVV.